This is a list of T cell receptor beta chains from one sample in a study of blood T cell repertoires in COVID-19. Profiling relied on immunoSEQ multiplex PCR, and the TCRdb table lists in-frame clones only, not all of them. The sample lists hundreds of thousands of clones, 75% to 90% occurring once. The sequenced sample consisted of PBMCs or T cells enriched from blood (not recorded which). Source of these receptors: a man between 50 and 59 years old who had been exposed to COVID-19. The CDR3 runs from the conserved cysteine through the conserved F or W. The order of the fields is D gene, J gene, V gene, clone size, CDR3 protein, CDR3 DNA. The D gene is left open where the match is weak. Clone size, where shown, is once, few, many, or a class for clones that have expanded.

TRBD1	TRBJ2-1	TRBV5-1	-	CASRWQGAFDEQFF	TGCGCCAGCAGATGGCAGGGGGCATTTGATGAGCAGTTCTTC
-	TRBJ2-1	TRBV7-8	-	CASRLLQGLFGNEQFF	TGTGCCAGCAGGTTACTACAGGGTTTGTTCGGGAATGAGCAGTTCTTC
-	TRBJ1-3	TRBV5-1	once	CASRWESGNTIYF	TGCGCCAGCAGGTGGGAGTCTGGAAACACCATATATTTT
-	TRBJ1-2	TRBV2	-	CASSSGTTDGYTF	TGTGCCAGCAGTTCCGGGACAACAGATGGCTACACCTTC
TRBD1	TRBJ1-2	TRBV25-1	-	CASSEGDRTFTF	TGTGCCAGCAGTGAGGGGGACAGGACTTTCACCTTC
-	TRBJ1-2	TRBV6-5	-	CASSEQGVGYTF	TGTGCCAGCAGCGAGCAGGGCGTCGGCTACACCTTC
-	TRBJ1-2	TRBV28	-	CASSSRAGGYTF	TGTGCCAGCAGTTCCCGGGCGGGCGGCTACACCTTC
-	TRBJ2-2	TRBV18	-	CASSLSAVTGELFF	TGTGCCAGCTCACTTAGCGCGGTCACCGGGGAGCTGTTTTTT
-	TRBJ1-2	TRBV12-5	-	CASGLVVAGTPTNYGYTF	TGTGCTAGTGGTTTGGTGGTGGCCGGGACACCGACTAACTATGGCTACACCTTC
TRBD1	TRBJ2-5	TRBV6-5	-	CASRDRGFLETQYF	TGTGCCAGCAGGGACAGGGGATTTCTAGAGACCCAGTACTTC
TRBD1	TRBJ1-4	TRBV24-1	-	CATSDARTGREKLFF	TGTGCCACCAGTGACGCCAGGACAGGGAGAGAAAAACTGTTTTTT
-	TRBJ1-1	TRBV2	-	CASSGDLNTEAFF	TGTGCCAGCTCTGGGGACTTGAACACTGAAGCTTTCTTT
-	TRBJ2-3	TRBV5-4	-	CASSLARGSTDTQYF	TGTGCCAGCAGCTTAGCGCGAGGTAGCACAGATACGCAGTATTTT
TRBD1	TRBJ1-2	TRBV27	-	CASRQGRGLDYGYTF	TGTGCCAGCAGGCAGGGCAGGGGGCTAGACTATGGCTACACCTTC
-	TRBJ2-3	TRBV5-1	-	CASSSGGSASTDTQYF	TGCGCCAGCAGCTCTGGTGGTAGCGCCAGCACAGATACGCAGTATTTT
TRBD1	TRBJ2-1	TRBV11-3	-	CASSSDRAGYNEQFF	TGTGCCAGCAGCTCGGACAGGGCGGGATACAATGAGCAGTTCTTC
-	TRBJ2-1	TRBV10-3	-	CAIKRDTPFIYEQFF	TGTGCCATCAAGAGGGACACCCCTTTCATTTATGAGCAGTTCTTC
TRBD1	TRBJ1-6	TRBV7-9	-	CASSYGTGRGSRTSPLHF	TGTGCCAGCAGCTACGGGACAGGGAGAGGGTCTAGGACGTCACCCCTCCACTTT
TRBD1	TRBJ1-1	TRBV5-1	-	CASSLSLPGQGMNTEAFF	TGCGCCAGCAGCTTGTCTCTCCCGGGACAGGGAATGAACACTGAAGCTTTCTTT
TRBD1	TRBJ1-2	TRBV5-1	-	CASSKIPGQAHYGYTF	TGCGCCAGCAGCAAGATACCGGGACAGGCTCACTATGGCTACACCTTC
TRBD1	TRBJ1-4	TRBV27	-	CASRQPGQGSEKLFF	TGTGCCAGCAGACAACCGGGACAGGGATCTGAAAAACTGTTTTTT
-	TRBJ2-7	TRBV28	once	CASSSGFSYEQYF	TGTGCCAGCAGTTCAGGGTTCTCCTACGAGCAGTACTTC
-	TRBJ2-2	TRBV6-8	-	CASSPTGDTGELFF	TGTGCCAGCAGTCCGACAGGCGACACCGGGGAGCTGTTTTTT
TRBD1	TRBJ1-5	TRBV7-2	-	CASSRDRGNVNQPQHF	TGTGCCAGCAGCCGGGACAGGGGAAATGTCAATCAGCCCCAGCATTTT
-	TRBJ2-5	TRBV5-1	-	CASSLQALGETQYF	TGCGCCAGCAGCTTACAGGCTTTGGGAGAGACCCAGTACTTC
TRBD1	TRBJ2-1	TRBV28	once	CASSPGQGSYNEQFF	TGTGCCAGCAGCCCGGGACAGGGCTCCTACAATGAGCAGTTCTTC
TRBD1	TRBJ2-1	TRBV9	-	CASSVRQGAVNEQFF	TGTGCCAGCAGCGTTCGGCAGGGGGCCGTGAATGAGCAGTTCTTC
TRBD2	TRBJ2-5	TRBV9	-	CASSVGHSGGGKHQETQYF	TGTGCCAGCAGCGTAGGTCATAGCGGGGGGGGAAAGCACCAAGAGACCCAGTACTTC
TRBD1	TRBJ2-3	TRBV11-1	-	CASSHWTGLEKDTQYF	TGTGCCAGCAGCCACTGGACAGGCTTGGAAAAAGATACGCAGTATTTT
-	TRBJ2-7	TRBV30	-	CAWSVSGVYEQYF	TGTGCCTGGAGTGTATCGGGGGTATACGAGCAGTACTTC
TRBD1	TRBJ2-3	TRBV3-1/TRBV3-2	-	CASSLQGASDTQYF	TGTGCCAGCAGCTTACAGGGGGCATCTGATACGCAGTATTTT
TRBD1	TRBJ1-5	TRBV18	-	CASSRETGLGNQPQHF	TGTGCCAGCTCCAGAGAGACAGGGTTGGGAAATCAGCCCCAGCATTTT
-	TRBJ1-2	TRBV11-2	-	CASSLKFLDYGYTF	TGTGCCAGCAGCTTAAAATTTCTAGACTATGGCTACACCTTC
TRBD1	TRBJ1-1	TRBV5-1	-	CASSLGRGLMVNTEAFF	TGCGCCAGCAGCTTGGGCAGGGGGCTTATGGTGAACACTGAAGCTTTCTTT